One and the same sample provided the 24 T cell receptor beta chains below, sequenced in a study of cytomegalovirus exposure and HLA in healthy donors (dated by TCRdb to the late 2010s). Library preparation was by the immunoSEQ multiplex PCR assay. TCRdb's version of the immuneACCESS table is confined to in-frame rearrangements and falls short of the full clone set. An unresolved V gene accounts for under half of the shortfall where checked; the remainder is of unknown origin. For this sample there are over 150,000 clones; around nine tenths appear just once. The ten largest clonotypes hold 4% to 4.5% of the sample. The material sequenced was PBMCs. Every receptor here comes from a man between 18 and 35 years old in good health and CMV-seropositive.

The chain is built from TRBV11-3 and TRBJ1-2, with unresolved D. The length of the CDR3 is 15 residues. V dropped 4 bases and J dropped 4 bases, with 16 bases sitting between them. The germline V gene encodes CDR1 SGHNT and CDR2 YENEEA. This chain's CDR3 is CASSSYLRGTYGYTF. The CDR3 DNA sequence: TGTGCCAGCAGCTCCTACCTCCGGGGAACCTATGGCTACACCTTC.

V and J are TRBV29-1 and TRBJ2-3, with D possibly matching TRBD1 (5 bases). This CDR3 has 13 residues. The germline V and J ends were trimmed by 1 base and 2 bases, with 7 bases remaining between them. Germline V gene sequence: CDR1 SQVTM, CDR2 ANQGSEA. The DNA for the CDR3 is TGCAGCGTTGAAGGGACACTCACAGATACGCAGTATTTT. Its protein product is CSVEGTLTDTQYF.

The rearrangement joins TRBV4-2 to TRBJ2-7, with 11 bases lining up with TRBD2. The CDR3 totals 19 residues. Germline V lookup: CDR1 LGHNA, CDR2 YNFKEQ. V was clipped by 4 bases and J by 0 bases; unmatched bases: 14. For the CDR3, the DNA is TGTGCCAGCAGCCCAAGGGGTAGCGGGAGGGGGATCGACTCCTACGAGCAGTACTTC. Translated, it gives CASSPRGSGRGIDSYEQYF.

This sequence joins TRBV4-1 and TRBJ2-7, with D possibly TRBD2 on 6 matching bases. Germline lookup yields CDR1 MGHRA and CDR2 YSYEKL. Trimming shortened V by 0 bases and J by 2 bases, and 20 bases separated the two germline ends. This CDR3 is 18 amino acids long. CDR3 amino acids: CASSQDFMRLAFTYEQYF. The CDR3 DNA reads TGCGCCAGCAGCCAAGATTTTATGAGGCTAGCGTTTACCTACGAGCAGTACTTC.

The CDR3 region is CASSPSGDYGYTF. The CDR3 DNA sequence: TGTGCCAGCAGCCCCTCCGGGGACTATGGCTACACCTTC. This chain links TRBV5-4 with TRBJ1-2, with D unclear. V shed 4 bases and J shed 3 bases, with 10 bases lying between them. Germline assignment: CDR1 SGHNT and CDR2 YYREEE (reference sequence). CDR3 length equals 13 residues.

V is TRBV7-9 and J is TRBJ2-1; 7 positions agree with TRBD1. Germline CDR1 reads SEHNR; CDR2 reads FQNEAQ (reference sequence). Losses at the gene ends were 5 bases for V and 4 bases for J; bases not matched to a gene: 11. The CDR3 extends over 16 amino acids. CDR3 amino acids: CASSHPRGQGYNEQFF. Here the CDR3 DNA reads TGTGCCAGCAGCCACCCAAGGGGGCAAGGTTACAATGAGCAGTTCTTC.

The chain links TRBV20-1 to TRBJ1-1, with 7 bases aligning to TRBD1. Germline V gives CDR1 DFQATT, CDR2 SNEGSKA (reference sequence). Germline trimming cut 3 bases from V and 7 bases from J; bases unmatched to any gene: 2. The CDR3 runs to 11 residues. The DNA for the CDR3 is TGCAGTGCTAGTGGACAGGTTGAAGCTTTCTTT. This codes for CSASGQVEAFF.

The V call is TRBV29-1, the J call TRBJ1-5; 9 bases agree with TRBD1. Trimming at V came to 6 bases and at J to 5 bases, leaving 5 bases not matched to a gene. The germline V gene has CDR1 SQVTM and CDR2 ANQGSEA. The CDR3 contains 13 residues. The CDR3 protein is CSVNTGGDQPQHF. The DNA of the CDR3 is TGCAGCGTAAATACAGGGGGCGATCAGCCCCAGCATTTT.

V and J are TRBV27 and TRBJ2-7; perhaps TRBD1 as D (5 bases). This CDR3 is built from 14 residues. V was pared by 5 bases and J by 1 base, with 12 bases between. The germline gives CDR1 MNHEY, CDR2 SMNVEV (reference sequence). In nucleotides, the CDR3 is TGTGCCAGCAGTCGACAGATTCCTTCCTACGAGCAGTACTTC. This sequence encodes CASSRQIPSYEQYF.

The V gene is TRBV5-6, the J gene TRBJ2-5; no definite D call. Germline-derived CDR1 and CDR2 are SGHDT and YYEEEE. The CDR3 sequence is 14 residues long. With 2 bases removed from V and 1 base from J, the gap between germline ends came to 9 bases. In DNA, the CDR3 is TGTGCCAGCAGCTTCTACCCAACCCAAGAGACCCAGTACTTC. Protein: CASSFYPTQETQYF.

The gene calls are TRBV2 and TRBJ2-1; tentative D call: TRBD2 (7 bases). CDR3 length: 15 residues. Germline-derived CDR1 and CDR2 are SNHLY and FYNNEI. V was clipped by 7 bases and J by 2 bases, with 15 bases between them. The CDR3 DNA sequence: TGTGCCAGCAACGTAGGGGGGAGGGCCTACAATGAGCAGTTCTTC. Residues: CASNVGGRAYNEQFF. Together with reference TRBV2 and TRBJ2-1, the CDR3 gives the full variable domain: EPEVTQTPSHQVTQMGQEVILRCVPISNHLYFYWYRQILGQKVEFLVSFYNNEISEKSEIFDDQFSVERPDGSNFTLKIRSTKLEDSAMYFCASNVGGRAYNEQFFGPGTRLTVL.

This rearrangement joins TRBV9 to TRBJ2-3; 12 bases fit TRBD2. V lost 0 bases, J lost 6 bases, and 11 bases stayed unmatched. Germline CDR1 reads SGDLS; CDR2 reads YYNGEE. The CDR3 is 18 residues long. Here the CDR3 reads CASSVEGLAGRADDTQYF. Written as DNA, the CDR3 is TGTGCCAGCAGCGTAGAGGGACTAGCGGGTCGGGCGGACGATACGCAGTATTTT.

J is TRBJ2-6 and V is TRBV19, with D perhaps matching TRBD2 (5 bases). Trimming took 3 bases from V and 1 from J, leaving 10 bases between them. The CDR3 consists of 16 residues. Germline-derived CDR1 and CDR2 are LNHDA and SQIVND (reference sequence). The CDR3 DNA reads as TGTGCCAGTAGTATGGGTCGGGGTTCTGGGGCCAACGTCCTGACTTTC. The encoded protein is CASSMGRGSGANVLTF.

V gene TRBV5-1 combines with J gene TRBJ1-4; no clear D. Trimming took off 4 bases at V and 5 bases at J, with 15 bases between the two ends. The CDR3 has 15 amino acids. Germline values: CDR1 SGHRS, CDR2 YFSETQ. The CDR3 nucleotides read TGCGCCAGCAGCCTGAAGGAGTACGGGAATGAAAAACTGTTTTTT. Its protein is CASSLKEYGNEKLFF.

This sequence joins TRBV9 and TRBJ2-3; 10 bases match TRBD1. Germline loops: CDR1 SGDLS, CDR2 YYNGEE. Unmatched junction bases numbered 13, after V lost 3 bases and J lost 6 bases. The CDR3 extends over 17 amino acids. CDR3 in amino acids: CASSDLLSTGGGDTQYF. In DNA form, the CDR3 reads TGTGCCAGCAGCGACCTCCTTTCGACAGGGGGCGGGGATACGCAGTATTTT. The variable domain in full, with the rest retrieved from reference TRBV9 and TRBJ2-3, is DSGVTQTPKHLITATGQRVTLRCSPRSGDLSVYWYQQSLDQGLQFLIQYYNGEERAKGNILERFSAQQFPDLHSELNLSSLELGDSALYFCASSDLLSTGGGDTQYFGPGTRLTVL.

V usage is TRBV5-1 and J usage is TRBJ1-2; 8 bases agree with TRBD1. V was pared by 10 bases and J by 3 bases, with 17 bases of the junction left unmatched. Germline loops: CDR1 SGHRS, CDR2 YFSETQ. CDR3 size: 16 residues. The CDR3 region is CASADDRGIFHYGYTF. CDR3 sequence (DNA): TGCGCCTCAGCAGATGACAGGGGTATTTTCCACTATGGCTACACCTTC.

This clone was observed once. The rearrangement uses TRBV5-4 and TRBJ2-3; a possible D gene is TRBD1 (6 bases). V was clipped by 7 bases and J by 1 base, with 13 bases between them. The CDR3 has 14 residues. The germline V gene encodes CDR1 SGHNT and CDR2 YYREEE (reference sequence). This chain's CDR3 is CASGNRDGTDTQYF. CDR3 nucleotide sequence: TGTGCCAGCGGGAACAGGGATGGCACAGATACGCAGTATTTT. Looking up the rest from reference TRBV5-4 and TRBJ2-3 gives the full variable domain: ETGVTQSPTHLIKTRGQQVTLRCSSQSGHNTVSWYQQALGQGPQFIFQYYREEENGRGNFPPRFSGLQFPNYSSELNVNALELDDSALYLCASGNRDGTDTQYFGPGTRLTVL.

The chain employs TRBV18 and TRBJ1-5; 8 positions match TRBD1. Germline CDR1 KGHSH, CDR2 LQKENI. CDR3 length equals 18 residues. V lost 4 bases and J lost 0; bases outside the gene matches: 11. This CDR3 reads CASSQDREGATSNQPQHF. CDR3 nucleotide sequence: TGTGCCAGCTCACAGGACAGGGAAGGGGCTACTAGCAATCAGCCCCAGCATTTT. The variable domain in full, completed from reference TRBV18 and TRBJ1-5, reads NAGVMQNPRHLVRRRGQEARLRCSPMKGHSHVYWYRQLPEEGLKFMVYLQKENIIDESGMPKERFSAEFPKEGPSILRIQQVVRGDSAAYFCASSQDREGATSNQPQHFGDGTRLSIL.

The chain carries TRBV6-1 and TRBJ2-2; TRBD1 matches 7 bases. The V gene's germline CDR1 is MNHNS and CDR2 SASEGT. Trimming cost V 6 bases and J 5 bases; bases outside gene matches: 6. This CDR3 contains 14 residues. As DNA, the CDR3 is TGTGCCAGCAGCCGACAGGGAGAGACCGGGGAGCTGTTTTTT. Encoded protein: CASSRQGETGELFF.

The CDR3 bases are TGTGCCAGCAGCGTCGACAGCTGGCAGCCCCAGCATTTT. It yields the protein CASSVDSWQPQHF. The V and J genes are TRBV14 and TRBJ1-5, with D possibly TRBD1 on 5 matching bases. The germline CDR1 and CDR2 sequences are SGHDN and FVKESK. This CDR3 is 13 amino acids long. The germline V and J ends were trimmed by 5 bases and 7 bases, with 12 bases remaining between them. The whole variable domain, filled in from reference TRBV14 and TRBJ1-5, reads EAGVTQFPSHSVIEKGQTVTLRCDPISGHDNLYWYRRVMGKEIKFLLHFVKESKQDESGMPNNRFLAERTGGTYSTLKVQPAELEDSGVYFCASSVDSWQPQHFGDGTRLSIL.

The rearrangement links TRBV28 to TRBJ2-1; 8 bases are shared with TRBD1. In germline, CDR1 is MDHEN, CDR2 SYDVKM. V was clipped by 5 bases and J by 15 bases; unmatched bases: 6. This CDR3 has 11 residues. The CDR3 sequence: CASSPGTGSFF. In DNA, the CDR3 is TGTGCCAGCAGTCCAGGGACAGGCTCGTTCTTC.

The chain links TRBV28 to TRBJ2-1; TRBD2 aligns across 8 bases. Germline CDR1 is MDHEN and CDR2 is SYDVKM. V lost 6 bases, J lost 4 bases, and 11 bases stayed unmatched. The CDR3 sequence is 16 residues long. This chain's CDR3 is CASSPFSGRQYNEQFF. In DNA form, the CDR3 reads TGTGCCAGCAGCCCCTTCAGCGGGAGACAGTACAATGAGCAGTTCTTC.

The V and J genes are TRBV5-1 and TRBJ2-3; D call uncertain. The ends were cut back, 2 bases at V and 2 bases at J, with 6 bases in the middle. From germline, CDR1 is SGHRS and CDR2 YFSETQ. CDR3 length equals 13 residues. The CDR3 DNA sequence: TGCGCCAGCAGCTTTCCCTTCACAGATACGCAGTATTTT. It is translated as CASSFPFTDTQYF.

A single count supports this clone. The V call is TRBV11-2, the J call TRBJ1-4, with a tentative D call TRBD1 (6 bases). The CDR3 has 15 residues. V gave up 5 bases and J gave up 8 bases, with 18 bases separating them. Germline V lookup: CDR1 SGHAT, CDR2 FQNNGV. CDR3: CASSRNRDTKEKLFF. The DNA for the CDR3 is TGTGCCAGCAGCCGGAACAGGGACACCAAGGAAAAACTGTTTTTT. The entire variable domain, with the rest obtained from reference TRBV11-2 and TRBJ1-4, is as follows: EAGVAQSPRYKIIEKRQSVAFWCNPISGHATLYWYQQILGQGPKLLIQFQNNGVVDDSQLPKDRFSAERLKGVDSTLKIQPAKLEDSAVYLCASSRNRDTKEKLFFGSGTQLSVL.